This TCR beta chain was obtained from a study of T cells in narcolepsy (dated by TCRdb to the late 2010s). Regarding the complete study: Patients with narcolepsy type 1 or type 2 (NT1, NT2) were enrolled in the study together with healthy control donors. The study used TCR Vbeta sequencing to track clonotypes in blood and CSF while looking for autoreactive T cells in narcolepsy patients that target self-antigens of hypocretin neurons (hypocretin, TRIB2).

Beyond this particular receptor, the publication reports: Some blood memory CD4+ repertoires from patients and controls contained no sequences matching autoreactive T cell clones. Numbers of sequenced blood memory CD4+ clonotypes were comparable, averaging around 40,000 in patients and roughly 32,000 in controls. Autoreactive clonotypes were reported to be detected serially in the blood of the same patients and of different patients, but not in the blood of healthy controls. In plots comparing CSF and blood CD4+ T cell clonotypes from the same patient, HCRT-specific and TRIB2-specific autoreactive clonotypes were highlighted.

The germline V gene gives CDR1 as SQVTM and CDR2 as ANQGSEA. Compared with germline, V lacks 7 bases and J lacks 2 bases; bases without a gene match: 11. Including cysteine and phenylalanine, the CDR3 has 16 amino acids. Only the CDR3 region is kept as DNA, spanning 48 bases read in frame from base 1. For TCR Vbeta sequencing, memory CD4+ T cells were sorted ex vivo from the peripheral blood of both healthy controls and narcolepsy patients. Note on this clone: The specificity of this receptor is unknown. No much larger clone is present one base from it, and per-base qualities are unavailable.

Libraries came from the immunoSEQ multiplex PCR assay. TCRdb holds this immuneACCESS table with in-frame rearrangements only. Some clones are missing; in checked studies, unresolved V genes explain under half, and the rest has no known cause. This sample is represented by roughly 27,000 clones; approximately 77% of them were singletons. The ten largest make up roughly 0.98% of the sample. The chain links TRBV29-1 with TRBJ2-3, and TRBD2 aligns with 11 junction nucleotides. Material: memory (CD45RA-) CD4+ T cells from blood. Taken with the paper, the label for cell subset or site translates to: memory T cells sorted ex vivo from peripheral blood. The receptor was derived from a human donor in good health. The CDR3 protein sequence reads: CSGTGTSGTTTDTQYF. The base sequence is TGCAGCGGAACCGGGACTAGCGGAACAACCACAGATACGCAGTATTTT.